This T cell receptor beta chain was recovered during a study of T-cell memory formation after mild COVID-19. Study background: For the most part, TCR clusters were specific to one donor. Study observations and caveats: Contracting clones, day 15 to 85, had balanced CD4/CD8, and later expanders favored CD4+. In pre-infection memory, a portion of responding clones appeared, which suggested that cross-reactive memory joined. Clones that contracted clustered mainly in CM and EM if CD4+ and in EMRA if CD8+.

The CDR3 has 14 residues. J gave up 5 bases and V 7 bases, and 9 bases lay outside the gene matches. TCRdb processed the 5' RACE reads anew with MiXCR; each CDR3 protein has one entry. The sample records a few hundred thousand distinct CDR3 sequences, 15% to 20% being singletons. Comments on this clonotype: What it binds is unknown.

The chain employs TRBV12-3 or TRBV12-4 and TRBJ2-7, with 9 bases identical to TRBD1. The receptor comes from a man aged 18 to 29 who had mild COVID-19 (a few samples of this study predate the infection). Cell type and time point are not known. Specimen: PBMCs or a T cell subset sorted from them (not recorded which). The CDR3 DNA is TGTGCCAGCAAAACCGGGACAGGGCCTCACGAGCAGTACTTC. Translating it yields CASKTGTGPHEQYF.